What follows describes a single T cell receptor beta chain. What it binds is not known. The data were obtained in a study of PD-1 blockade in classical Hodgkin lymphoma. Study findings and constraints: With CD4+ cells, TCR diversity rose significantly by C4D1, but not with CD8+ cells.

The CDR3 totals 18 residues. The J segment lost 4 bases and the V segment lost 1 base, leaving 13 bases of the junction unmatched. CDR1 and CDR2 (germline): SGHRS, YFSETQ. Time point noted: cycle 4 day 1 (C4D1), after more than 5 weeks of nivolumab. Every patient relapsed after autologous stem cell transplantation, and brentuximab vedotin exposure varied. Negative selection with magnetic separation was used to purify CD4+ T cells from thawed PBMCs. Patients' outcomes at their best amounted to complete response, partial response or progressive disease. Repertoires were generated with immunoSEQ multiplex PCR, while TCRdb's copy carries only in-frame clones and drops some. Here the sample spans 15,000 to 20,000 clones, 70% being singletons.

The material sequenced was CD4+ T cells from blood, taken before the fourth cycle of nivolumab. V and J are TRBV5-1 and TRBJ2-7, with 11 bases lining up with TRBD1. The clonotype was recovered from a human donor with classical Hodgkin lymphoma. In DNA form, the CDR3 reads TGCGCCAGCAGCTTGCCCACCCGAGGGACAGGGGGTATTTACGAGCAGTACTTC. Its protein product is CASSLPTRGTGGIYEQYF.